This passage covers 15 T cell receptor beta chains from one sample sequenced in a study of shared clonotypes between healthy human individuals. Method: immunoSEQ multiplex PCR; TCRdb's copy keeps in-frame clones and lacks some. Here the sample spans fewer than 350,000 clones, about nine tenths being singletons. The sequenced sample consisted of memory CD8+ T cells sorted from blood. Subset here: CD45RO+ cells pooled with CCR7-negative TemRA cells. The receptors shown here come from a man aged 18 to 30 in good health.

This clone occurred a few times. Other DNA sequences in this specimen translate into the identical CDR3. V usage is TRBV4-1 and J usage is TRBJ1-1, with D unresolved. V lost 2 bases and J 1 base, leaving 5 bases between the germline ends. Germline loops: CDR1 MGHRA, CDR2 YSYEKL. This CDR3 is 13 amino acids long. This chain's CDR3 is CASSQTQNTEAFF. CDR3 nucleotides: TGCGCCAGCAGCCAAACACAGAACACTGAAGCTTTCTTT.

Comments on this clone: The identical CDR3 is also encoded by other nucleotide sequences in the sample. This chain uses TRBV29-1 with TRBJ2-7; D uncertain. Germline V gene lookup returns CDR1 SQVTM and CDR2 ANQGSEA. This CDR3 contains 12 residues. Trimming removed 0 bases from V and 3 bases from J, with 6 bases in between. CDR3 coding DNA: TGCAGCGTTGAAGATCCCAGCTACGAGCAGTACTTC. This encodes CSVEDPSYEQYF.

The chain uses TRBV6-1 and TRBJ2-7, with a possible D match to TRBD2 (7 bases). CDR3 length: 16 amino acids. The ends were cut back, 0 bases at V and 0 bases at J, with 12 bases in the middle. In germline, CDR1 is MNHNS, CDR2 SASEGT. CDR3 nucleotides: TGTGCCAGCAGTGAAGCGAGGGGGGGATTCTCCTACGAGCAGTACTTC. As protein: CASSEARGGFSYEQYF.

The chain recombines TRBV7-2 with TRBJ2-7, with 10 bases matching TRBD2. Germline CDR1 SGHTA, CDR2 FQGNSA. This CDR3 has 17 residues. V trimming: 1 base; J trimming: 2 bases; junction bases outside the gene matches: 8. Here the CDR3 reads CASSLVPSGSPPYEQYF. The DNA of the CDR3 is TGTGCCAGCAGCTTAGTCCCTAGCGGGAGTCCTCCCTACGAGCAGTACTTC.

The gene calls are TRBV5-4 and TRBJ2-7; 9 bases are shared with TRBD2. The V gene's germline CDR1 is SGHNT and CDR2 YYREEE (reference sequence). This CDR3 has 15 residues. V lost 1 base to trimming and J lost 0 bases; unmatched junction nucleotides: 2. In DNA, the CDR3 is TGTGCCAGCAGCTTGACTAGCGGGTTCTCCTACGAGCAGTACTTC. The encoded protein is CASSLTSGFSYEQYF.

V gene TRBV7-9 combines with J gene TRBJ1-6; no clear D. This CDR3 spans 15 amino acids. Trimming pared 1 base from V and 10 bases from J, leaving 14 bases between. CDR1 is SEHNR, CDR2 FQNEAQ, per germline (reference sequence). The CDR3 DNA reads as TGTGCCAGCAGCTTAGAGGGCCCGGGATCCTCACCCCTCCACTTT. It specifies CASSLEGPGSSPLHF. Using reference TRBV7-9 and TRBJ1-6 for the parts outside the CDR3, the full variable domain is DTGVSQNPRHKITKRGQNVTFRCDPISEHNRLYWYRQTLGQGPEFLTYFQNEAQLEKSRLLSDRFSAERPKGSFSTLEIQRTEQGDSAMYLCASSLEGPGSSPLHFGNGTRLTVT.

The chain links TRBV9 to TRBJ2-3; the match to TRBD2 covers 7 bases. Trimming cost V 0 bases and J 7 bases; bases outside gene matches: 17. CDR1 SGDLS and CDR2 YYNGEE come from the germline V gene. The CDR3 has 18 residues. The CDR3 bases are TGTGCCAGCAGCGTAGTATCCTCCGCTAGCGGCCCCATCTATACGCAGTATTTT. Translating gives CASSVVSSASGPIYTQYF.

The genes are TRBV5-6 and TRBJ2-7; no definite D call. The CDR3 has 14 amino acids. Trimming removed 2 bases at V and 5 bases at J, with 14 bases between. Germline CDR1 SGHDT, CDR2 YYEEEE. The CDR3 DNA reads TGTGCCAGCAGCTTTCCTAGAGAGCCCCACGAGCAGTACTTC. As protein: CASSFPREPHEQYF.

The V gene is TRBV6-5, the J gene TRBJ1-2, with D tentatively TRBD1 (6 bases). Germline CDR1 is MNHEY and CDR2 is SVGAGI. CDR3 length: 14 amino acids. Trimming took off 0 bases at V and 6 bases at J, with 11 bases between the two ends. The CDR3: CASSYSARGHGYTF. The CDR3 nucleotides read TGTGCCAGCAGTTACTCGGCCAGGGGACATGGCTACACCTTC.

The rearrangement uses TRBV27 and TRBJ2-7; no firm D call. The V end lost 3 bases, the J end lost 2 bases, and 8 bases lay between the germline ends. The germline V gene encodes CDR1 MNHEY and CDR2 SMNVEV (reference sequence). CDR3 length: 13 amino acids. The DNA for the CDR3 is TGTGCCAGCAGTTTTCGGACCCCCTACGAGCAGTACTTC. Its translation: CASSFRTPYEQYF.

The V call is TRBV11-2, the J call TRBJ2-5; 12 bases fit TRBD2. The germline CDR1 and CDR2 sequences are SGHAT and FQNNGV. V was pared by 3 bases and J by 3 bases, with 2 bases of the junction left unmatched. The CDR3 spans 15 residues. This CDR3 reads CASSLTSGSEETQYF. The CDR3 DNA follows: TGTGCCAGCAGCTTGACTAGCGGGAGTGAAGAGACCCAGTACTTC.

The chain carries TRBV27 and TRBJ2-5; 7 bases map to TRBD1. V lost 5 bases, J lost 2 bases, and 8 bases stayed unmatched. The CDR3 is 15 residues long. In germline, CDR1 is MNHEY, CDR2 SMNVEV (reference sequence). The CDR3 is CASSVQGTKQETQYF. The CDR3 DNA sequence: TGTGCCAGCAGTGTACAGGGGACCAAGCAAGAGACCCAGTACTTC.

V and J are TRBV6-6 and TRBJ1-6; D perhaps matches TRBD1 (6 bases). The germline V gene has CDR1 MNHNY and CDR2 SVGAGI (reference sequence). The germline V and J ends were trimmed by 5 bases and 9 bases, with 14 bases remaining between them. The CDR3 runs to 14 residues. The CDR3 protein is CASSLEGGGSPLHF. The CDR3 nucleotides are TGTGCCAGCAGTCTTGAGGGGGGAGGTTCACCCCTCCACTTT.

The V call is TRBV9, the J call TRBJ1-1; TRBD1 matches at 9 bases. CDR3 length: 15 amino acids. After removal of 4 bases from V and 5 bases from J, the junction contained 9 bases not matched to a gene. The V gene's germline CDR1 is SGDLS and CDR2 YYNGEE. The CDR3 nucleotides are TGTGCCAGCAGCTCGCCGGGACAGGGAGATACTGAAGCTTTCTTT. Translating gives CASSSPGQGDTEAFF.

The gene calls are TRBV28 and TRBJ1-1; 7 positions match TRBD1. Germline V gene sequence: CDR1 MDHEN, CDR2 SYDVKM. CDR3 length equals 15 residues. The ends lost 7 bases at V and 6 bases at J; junction bases unmatched: 14. The CDR3 DNA reads as TGTGCCAGCAACTACCCACAGGGGCTTAAGCCTGAAGCTTTCTTT. Translating gives CASNYPQGLKPEAFF.